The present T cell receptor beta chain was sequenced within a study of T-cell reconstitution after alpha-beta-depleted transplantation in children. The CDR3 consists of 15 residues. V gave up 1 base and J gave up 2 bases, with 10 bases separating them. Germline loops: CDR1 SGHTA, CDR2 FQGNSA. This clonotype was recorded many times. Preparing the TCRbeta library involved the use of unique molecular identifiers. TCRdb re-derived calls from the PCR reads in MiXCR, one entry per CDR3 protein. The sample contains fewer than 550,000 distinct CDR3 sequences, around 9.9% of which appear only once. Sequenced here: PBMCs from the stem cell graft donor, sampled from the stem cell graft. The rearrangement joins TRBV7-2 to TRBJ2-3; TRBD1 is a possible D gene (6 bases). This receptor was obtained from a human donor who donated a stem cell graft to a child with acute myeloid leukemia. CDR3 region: CASSLGQGNTDTQYF. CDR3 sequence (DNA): TGTGCCAGCAGCTTAGGGCAGGGGAACACAGATACGCAGTATTTT.